One and the same sample provided the 31 T cell receptor beta chains below, sequenced in a study of T cell responses to AZD1222 COVID-19 vaccine. Data came from immunoSEQ multiplex PCR; TCRdb stores just in-frame clones and leaves some out. The sample includes 110,000 to 150,000 clones, approximately 90% of them seen just once. This sample comprised peripheral blood, obtained on day 0 of AZD1222 vaccination. The origin of the receptors is an adult in good health.

This chain connects TRBV6-2 or TRBV6-3 to TRBJ1-4, with a possible D match to TRBD1 (6 bases). V dropped 4 bases and J dropped 5 bases, with 11 bases sitting between them. The CDR3 has 14 amino acids. Germline V gives CDR1 MNHEY, CDR2 SVGEGT. In DNA form, the CDR3 reads TGTGCCAGCAGTTCCGGGACACCCAATGAAAAACTGTTTTTT. Amino acid sequence: CASSSGTPNEKLFF.

This chain links TRBV29-1 with TRBJ2-1, with TRBD2 identical over 8 bases. The CDR3 covers 15 residues. Germline V gene data show CDR1 as SQVTM and CDR2 as ANQGSEA. V was pared by 4 bases and J by 10 bases, with 15 bases of the junction left unmatched. The CDR3 here is CSVAGGSFGMEEQFF. The CDR3 nucleotides read TGCAGCGTTGCGGGGGGGTCTTTCGGGATGGAGGAGCAGTTCTTC.

The V gene is TRBV21-1, the J gene TRBJ1-2; no DNA check was done on the table's D call, TRBD1. TRBV21-1 is a listed pseudogene. The length of the CDR3 is 14 residues. The CDR3 here is CASSPRTGHYGYTF. CDR3 nucleotides: TGTGCCAGCAGCCCGCGTACAGGCCACTATGGCTACACCTTC.

The V gene is TRBV6-2 or TRBV6-3, the J gene TRBJ2-5; a possible D gene is TRBD1 (6 bases). Trimming removed 0 bases at V and 2 bases at J, with 19 bases between. This CDR3 comprises 18 residues. The germline gives CDR1 MNHEY, CDR2 SVGEGT. Written as DNA, the CDR3 is TGTGCCAGCAGTTACTCGCGGGTGAAAGGACAGTCTCAAGAGACCCAGTACTTC. Encoded protein: CASSYSRVKGQSQETQYF.

The chain uses TRBV27 and TRBJ1-3, with 9 nucleotides matching TRBD1. The CDR3 sequence is 15 residues long. With V trimmed by 6 bases and J by 0 bases, 3 bases remained unmatched. The germline V gene has CDR1 MNHEY and CDR2 SMNVEV (reference sequence). CDR3 coding DNA: TGTGCCAGCAGAGGGACAGGGAACTCTGGAAACACCATATATTTT. Encoded protein: CASRGTGNSGNTIYF.

The chain is built from TRBV6-2 or TRBV6-3 and TRBJ1-2; D unclear. V lost 6 bases and J lost 4, with 30 bases in between. The CDR3 runs to 19 residues. Germline CDR1 is MNHEY and CDR2 is SVGEGT. DNA for the CDR3: TGTGCCAGCAGCCGCAAAGTTGGGCTAGAGAGGGTACCAGGCTATGGCTACACCTTC. Its protein is CASSRKVGLERVPGYGYTF.

The genes are TRBV2 and TRBJ1-2; D might be TRBD1 (6 bases). Per the germline V gene, CDR1 is SNHLY and CDR2 is FYNNEI. V was shortened by 6 bases and J by 7 bases, with 18 bases between the two germline ends. This CDR3 contains 14 residues. The CDR3 sequence: CASSPVQGGSGYTF. Here the CDR3 DNA reads TGTGCCAGCAGCCCAGTACAGGGCGGAAGTGGCTACACCTTC. Together with reference TRBV2 and TRBJ1-2, the CDR3 gives the full variable domain: EPEVTQTPSHQVTQMGQEVILRCVPISNHLYFYWYRQILGQKVEFLVSFYNNEISEKSEIFDDQFSVERPDGSNFTLKIRSTKLEDSAMYFCASSPVQGGSGYTFGSGTRLTVV.

The chain has TRBV6-1 and TRBJ1-1; possible D gene TRBD1, 5 bases. The ends were cut back, 1 base at V and 0 bases at J, with 12 bases in the middle. Germline CDR1 reads MNHNS; CDR2 reads SASEGT. The CDR3 runs 16 residues. In nucleotides, the CDR3 is TGTGCCAGCAGTGAAGGCCGGGGGTCCCTGAACACTGAAGCTTTCTTT. It encodes CASSEGRGSLNTEAFF.

The V and J genes are TRBV20-1 and TRBJ1-3; tentative D call: TRBD1 (6 bases). Trimming shortened V by 1 base and J by 12 bases, and 10 bases separated the two germline ends. The CDR3 spans 11 residues. Germline loops: CDR1 DFQATT, CDR2 SNEGSKA (reference sequence). The CDR3 DNA reads as TGCAGTGCTAGAGGGGAAGGGGGCATATATTTT. Protein product: CSARGEGGIYF.

The J gene is TRBJ1-6, the V gene TRBV4-1; 7 nucleotides align to TRBD1. This CDR3 region has 14 residues. CDR1 is MGHRA, CDR2 YSYEKL, per germline. V shed 4 bases, J shed 10 bases, and the junction held 7 bases outside the gene matches. This CDR3 is CASSPQGVQSPLHF. Here the CDR3 DNA reads TGCGCCAGCAGCCCGCAGGGGGTTCAATCACCCCTCCACTTT.

The rearrangement links TRBV5-1 to TRBJ2-7; a weak D match, TRBD1 (6 bases). CDR3 size: 13 residues. CDR1 is SGHRS, CDR2 YFSETQ, per germline. Trimming pared 4 bases from V and 7 bases from J, leaving 15 bases between. The DNA of the CDR3 is TGCGCCAGCAGCCGGCAATTAGGGGGTGAGCAGTACTTC. It codes for CASSRQLGGEQYF.

The rearrangement links TRBV19 to TRBJ1-5; no reliable D call. The CDR3 totals 13 residues. The germline V gene encodes CDR1 LNHDA and CDR2 SQIVND (reference sequence). V was cut by 0 bases and J by 3 bases, with 3 bases left in between. Here the CDR3 reads CASSIDYNQPQHF. The CDR3 coding sequence is TGTGCCAGTAGTATAGATTACAATCAGCCCCAGCATTTT.

The chain carries TRBV7-2 and TRBJ2-7; D is uncertain. This CDR3 comprises 12 residues. V lost 1 base and J 9 bases, leaving 10 bases between the germline ends. In germline, CDR1 is SGHTA, CDR2 FQGNSA. The CDR3: CASSLEPEVQYF. The CDR3 DNA reads TGTGCCAGCAGCTTAGAGCCCGAAGTGCAGTACTTC. The full variable domain, its missing parts supplied by reference TRBV7-2 and TRBJ2-7, is GAGVSQSPSNKVTEKGKDVELRCDPISGHTALYWYRQSLGQGLEFLIYFQGNSAPDKSGLPSDRFSAERTGGSVSTLTIQRTQQEDSAVYLCASSLEPEVQYFGPGTRLTVT.

This clone came up once. V is TRBV5-6 and J is TRBJ2-4, with 11 positions matching TRBD2. CDR3 length: 16 residues. The V segment lost 4 bases and the J segment 4 bases; nucleotides outside the gene matches: 7. Germline V CDR1 and CDR2: SGHDT, YYEEEE. The CDR3 DNA is TGTGCCAGCAGCCGAACCGGGACTAGCGGAAAAAACATTCAGTACTTC. It is translated as CASSRTGTSGKNIQYF.

The chain's CDR3 is CASSLEGTGPNYGYTF. DNA of the CDR3: TGCGCCAGCAGCTTGGAGGGGACAGGGCCAAACTATGGCTACACCTTC. The gene calls are TRBV5-1 and TRBJ1-2; 9 positions agree with TRBD1. Germline CDR1 and CDR2: SGHRS and YFSETQ. This CDR3 has 16 amino acids. The J segment lost 2 bases and the V segment lost 0 bases, leaving 5 bases of the junction unmatched.

V usage is TRBV7-2 and J usage is TRBJ2-1; the D gene is possibly TRBD2 (6 bases). Trimming pared 2 bases from V and 9 bases from J, leaving 14 bases between. Germline V gene data show CDR1 as SGHTA and CDR2 as FQGNSA. The CDR3 is 14 residues long. DNA of the CDR3: TGTGCCAGCAGCTTAAGAGGAGGGTGGGGTGAGCAGTTCTTC. Translating it yields CASSLRGGWGEQFF.

The rearrangement uses TRBV2 and TRBJ1-3; maybe TRBD1 (5 bases). The CDR3 is made up of 13 amino acids. Looked up from germline, CDR1 is SNHLY and CDR2 is FYNNEI. Trimming took off 7 bases at V and 0 bases at J, with 7 bases between the two ends. The CDR3 spells CASKGASGNTIYF. CDR3 in DNA: TGTGCCAGCAAAGGGGCCTCTGGAAACACCATATATTTT.

This sequence joins TRBV3-1 (or the pseudogene TRBV3-2) and TRBJ2-7, with a weak D call TRBD1 (6 bases). CDR1 and CDR2 from the germline V gene are LGHDT and YNNKEL (reference sequence). The CDR3 extends over 15 amino acids. Between the trimmed V and J ends, which lost 1 base and 3 bases, there was a span of 13 bases. This CDR3 is CASSQGGGSGYEQYF. The CDR3 DNA sequence: TGTGCCAGCAGCCAAGGAGGGGGATCTGGCTACGAGCAGTACTTC.

The rearrangement joins TRBV4-3 to TRBJ2-7, with TRBD2 identical over 12 bases. CDR3 length equals 15 residues. Germline V gene data show CDR1 as LGHNA and CDR2 as YSLEER. The V gene end was trimmed by 1 base and the J gene end by 3 bases; junction bases not matched to a gene: 1. The CDR3 region is CASSQAGLAGYEQYF. In DNA form, the CDR3 reads TGCGCCAGCAGCCAAGCGGGACTAGCGGGCTACGAGCAGTACTTC.

This rearrangement joins TRBV9 to TRBJ1-2; D is perhaps TRBD1 (6 bases). From germline, CDR1 is SGDLS and CDR2 YYNGEE. Trimming stripped 2 bases from V and 0 bases from J, with 8 bases between. This CDR3 spans 14 amino acids. For the CDR3, the DNA is TGTGCCAGCAGCGTTGGGGGGCCTAACTATGGCTACACCTTC. This codes for CASSVGGPNYGYTF.

The chain is built from TRBV11-2 and TRBJ2-1; 13 positions agree with TRBD2. The germline gives CDR1 SGHAT, CDR2 FQNNGV. The CDR3 consists of 15 residues. After removal of 5 bases from V and 13 bases from J, the junction contained 11 bases not matched to a gene. The CDR3 region is CASSPRTSGSVSQFF. The CDR3 nucleotides read TGTGCCAGCAGCCCCCGGACTAGCGGGAGTGTCTCCCAGTTCTTC.

DNA of the CDR3: TGTGCCAGCACTCAATCTGGGGGAAAGAACACTGAAGCTTTCTTT. Protein product: CASTQSGGKNTEAFF. The rearrangement uses TRBV25-1 and TRBJ1-1, with D perhaps matching TRBD1 (5 bases). Per germline, CDR1 MGHDK and CDR2 SYGVNS. Trimming pared 7 bases from V and 1 base from J, leaving 16 bases between. The CDR3 totals 15 residues.

This clone was found a few times. The chain links TRBV5-8 to TRBJ2-7; 10 bases align to TRBD1. The V gene end was trimmed by 4 bases and the J gene end by 2 bases; junction bases not matched to a gene: 9. CDR3 length: 16 amino acids. Germline-derived CDR1 and CDR2 are SGHTS and YDEGEE. The CDR3 DNA is TGTGCCAGCAGCGCCCCACCGGGACAGGGGACCTACGAGCAGTACTTC. Its translation: CASSAPPGQGTYEQYF.

The chain links TRBV27 to TRBJ1-6; D ambiguous. CDR1 is MNHEY, CDR2 SMNVEV, per germline (reference sequence). Between the trimmed V and J ends, which lost 6 bases and 7 bases, there was a span of 10 bases. The CDR3 consists of 13 residues. The CDR3 bases are TGTGCCAGCAGGGGAGTCAGAAATTCACCCCTCCACTTT. It specifies CASRGVRNSPLHF.

The chain links TRBV15 to TRBJ1-1; 7 bases are a match to TRBD1. Germline V gene sequence: CDR1 LNHNV, CDR2 YYDKDF (reference sequence). The junction had 11 bases not matched to a gene; V was cut back by 0 bases and J by 7 bases. The CDR3 length is 16 residues. CDR3 sequence: CATSRDEGAGDSEAFF. For the CDR3, the DNA is TGTGCCACCAGCAGAGATGAGGGGGCGGGGGACAGTGAAGCTTTCTTT.

This clone was detected once. The CDR3 coding sequence is TGTGCCAGCAGTTATATCACGAGCGATTTTTCCTACGAGCAGTACTTC. Its protein is CASSYITSDFSYEQYF. The J gene is TRBJ2-7, the V gene TRBV6-5; no firm D call. Looked up from germline, CDR1 is MNHEY and CDR2 is SVGAGI. The V and J ends lost 3 bases and 1 base respectively, with 16 bases between them. The CDR3 covers 16 residues.

V is TRBV29-1 and J is TRBJ1-2; D not resolved. Germline V gene sequence: CDR1 SQVTM, CDR2 ANQGSEA. This CDR3 has 11 amino acids. V lost 3 bases and J lost 8, with 10 bases in between. The CDR3 region has the DNA TGCAGCGTTGACGTCCCGGACGGCTACACCTTC. Translation gives CSVDVPDGYTF. Filled out from reference TRBV29-1 and TRBJ1-2, the complete variable domain reads SAVISQKPSRDICQRGTSLTIQCQVDSQVTMMFWYRQQPGQSLTLIATANQGSEATYESGFVIDKFPISRPNLTFSTLTVSNMSPEDSSIYLCSVDVPDGYTFGSGTRLTVV.

As regards this clone: The sample has other DNA sequences that encode this CDR3 too. This sequence joins TRBV12-3 or TRBV12-4 and TRBJ1-1, with no clear D. V gave up 1 base and J gave up 8 bases, with 5 bases separating them. CDR3 size: 11 residues. The CDR3 coding sequence is TGTGCCAGCAGTTTAGGAGCGGAAGCTTTCTTT. Translating gives CASSLGAEAFF.

The chain links TRBV3-1 (or the pseudogene TRBV3-2) to TRBJ2-7; 10 bases are a match to TRBD2. Trimming took 5 bases from V and 4 from J; bases not matched to a gene: 8. This CDR3 contains 15 residues. Per germline, CDR1 LGHDT and CDR2 YNNKEL (reference sequence). The CDR3 reads CASSSSTAGGYEQYF. In DNA form, the CDR3 reads TGTGCCAGCAGCTCGTCGACAGCGGGAGGGTACGAGCAGTACTTC.

The J gene is TRBJ2-5, the V gene TRBV2, with D uncertain. Germline CDR1 and CDR2: SNHLY and FYNNEI. V lost 7 bases and J lost 4, with 16 bases in between. The CDR3 covers 14 residues. CDR3 nucleotides: TGTGCCAGCACCCTTACCGCCGGGCGAGAGACCCAGTACTTC. Its translation: CASTLTAGRETQYF.

The CDR3 here is CATPQFWDWGWIYEQYF. The DNA for the CDR3 is TGTGCCACTCCGCAGTTTTGGGATTGGGGCTGGATCTACGAGCAGTACTTC. The rearrangement uses TRBV5-6 and TRBJ2-7, with TRBD1 as a possible D gene (5 bases). Per the germline V gene, CDR1 is SGHDT and CDR2 is YYEEEE. Trimming left V 9 bases short and J 3 bases short, with 28 bases between. This CDR3 has 17 amino acids. Full variable domain (outside the CDR3, taken from reference TRBV5-6 and TRBJ2-7): DAGVTQSPTHLIKTRGQQVTLRCSPKSGHDTVSWYQQALGQGPQFIFQYYEEEERQRGNFPDRFSGHQFPNYSSELNVNALLLGDSALYLCATPQFWDWGWIYEQYFGPGTRLTVT.